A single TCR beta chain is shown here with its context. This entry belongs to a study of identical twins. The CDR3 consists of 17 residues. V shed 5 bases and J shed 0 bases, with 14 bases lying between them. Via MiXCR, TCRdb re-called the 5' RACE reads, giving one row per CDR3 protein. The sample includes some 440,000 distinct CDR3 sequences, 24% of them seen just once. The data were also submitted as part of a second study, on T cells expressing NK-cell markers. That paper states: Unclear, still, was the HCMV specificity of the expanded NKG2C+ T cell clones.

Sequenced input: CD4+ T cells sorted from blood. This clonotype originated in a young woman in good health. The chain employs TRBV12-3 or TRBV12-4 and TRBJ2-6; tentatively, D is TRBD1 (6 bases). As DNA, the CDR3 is TGTGCCAGCAGTAACCTACAGGGAAGCTCTGGGGCCAACGTCCTGACTTTC. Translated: CASSNLQGSSGANVLTF.